The clone carrying this TCR beta chain has only a few counts. Its antigen is unidentified. The sample originates from a study of response to subunit inactivated influenza vaccine. TCRdb reprocessed the RT-PCR reads with MiXCR, giving one entry per CDR3 protein. The sample lists hundreds of thousands of distinct CDR3 sequences, about 15% occurring once. Study observations and caveats: Each seasonal influenza vaccination, the authors suggested, recruits few new T cells.

This CDR3 region has 16 residues. The V and J ends lost 0 bases and 1 base, in that order; junction bases with no gene match: 5. CDR1 is SGHTA and CDR2 is FQGNSA in the germline V gene. The sequenced sample was PBMCs from blood, obtained 12 days after vaccination. The clonotype originates from a middle-aged man who received an inactivated influenza vaccine. The chain employs TRBV7-2 and TRBJ1-2, with 7 bases fitting TRBD1. The CDR3 DNA reads TGTGCCAGCAGCTTAGCTCCGGCAGGGGGTAACTATGGCTACACCTTC. Translating it yields CASSLAPAGGNYGYTF.